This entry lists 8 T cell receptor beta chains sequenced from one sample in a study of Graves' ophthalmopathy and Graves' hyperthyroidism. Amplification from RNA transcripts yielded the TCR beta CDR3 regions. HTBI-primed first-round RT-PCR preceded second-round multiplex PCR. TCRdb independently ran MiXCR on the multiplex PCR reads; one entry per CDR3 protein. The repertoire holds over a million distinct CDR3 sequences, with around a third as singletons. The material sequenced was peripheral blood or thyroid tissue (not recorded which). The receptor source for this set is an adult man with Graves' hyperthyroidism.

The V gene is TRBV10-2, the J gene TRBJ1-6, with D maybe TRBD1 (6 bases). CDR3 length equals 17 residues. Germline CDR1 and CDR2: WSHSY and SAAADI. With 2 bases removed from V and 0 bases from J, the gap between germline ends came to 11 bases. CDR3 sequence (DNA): TGCGCCAGCAGTGAGCCAAGGGGGAGCTCCTATAATTCACCCCTCCACTTT. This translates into CASSEPRGSSYNSPLHF.

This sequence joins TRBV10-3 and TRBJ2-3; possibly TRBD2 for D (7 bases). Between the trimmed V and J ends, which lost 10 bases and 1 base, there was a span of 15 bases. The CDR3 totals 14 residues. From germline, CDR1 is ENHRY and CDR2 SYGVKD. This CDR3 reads CASSWEGGTDTQYF. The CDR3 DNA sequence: TGTGCCAGCAGCTGGGAGGGGGGCACAGATACGCAGTATTTT.

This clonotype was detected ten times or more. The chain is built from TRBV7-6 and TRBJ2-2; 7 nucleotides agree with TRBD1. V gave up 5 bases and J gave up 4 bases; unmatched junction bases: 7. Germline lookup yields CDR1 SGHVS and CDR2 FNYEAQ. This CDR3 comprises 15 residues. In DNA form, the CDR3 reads TGTGCCAGCAGCCACGGGGCAGGGGGCACCGGGGAGCTGTTTTTT. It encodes CASSHGAGGTGELFF.

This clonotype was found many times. The CDR3 loop is CASSLDRGHEQYF. In DNA form, the CDR3 reads TGTGCCAGCAGCTTGGACAGGGGGCACGAGCAGTACTTC. The chain couples TRBV7-7 to TRBJ2-7; 11 bases are shared with TRBD1. V shed 3 bases, J shed 5 bases, and the junction held 0 bases outside the gene matches. Germline CDR1 is SSHAT and CDR2 is FNYEAQ (reference sequence). This CDR3 spans 13 amino acids. The whole variable domain, filled in from reference TRBV7-7 and TRBJ2-7, reads GAGVSQSPRYKVTKRGQDVTLRCDPISSHATLYWYQQALGQGPEFLTYFNYEAQPDKSGLPSDRFSAERPEGSISTLTIQRTEQRDSAMYRCASSLDRGHEQYFGPGTRLTVT.

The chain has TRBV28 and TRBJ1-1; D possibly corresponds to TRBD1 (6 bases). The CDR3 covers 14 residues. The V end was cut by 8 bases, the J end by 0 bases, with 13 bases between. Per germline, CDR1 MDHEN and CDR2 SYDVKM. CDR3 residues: CASCMGQLNTEAFF. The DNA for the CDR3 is TGTGCCAGCTGTATGGGACAACTGAACACTGAAGCTTTCTTT.

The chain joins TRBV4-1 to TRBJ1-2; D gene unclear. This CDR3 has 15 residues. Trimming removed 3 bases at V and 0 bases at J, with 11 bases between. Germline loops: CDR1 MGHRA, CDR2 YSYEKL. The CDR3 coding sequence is TGCGCCAGCAGCCAGACCCAGCTTACTAACTATGGCTACACCTTC. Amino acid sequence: CASSQTQLTNYGYTF.

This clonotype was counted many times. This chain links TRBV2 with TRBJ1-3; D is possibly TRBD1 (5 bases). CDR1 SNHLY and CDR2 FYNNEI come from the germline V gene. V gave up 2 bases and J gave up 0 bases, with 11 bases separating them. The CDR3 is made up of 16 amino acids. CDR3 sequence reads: CASSERGQNSGNTIYF. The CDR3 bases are TGTGCCAGCAGTGAAAGGGGTCAGAACTCTGGAAACACCATATATTTT.

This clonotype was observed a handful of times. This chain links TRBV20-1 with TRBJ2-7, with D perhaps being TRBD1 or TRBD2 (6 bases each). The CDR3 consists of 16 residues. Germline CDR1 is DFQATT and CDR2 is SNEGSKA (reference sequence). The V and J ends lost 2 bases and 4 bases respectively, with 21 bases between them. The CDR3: CSARWFGGGGEYEQYF. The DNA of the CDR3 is TGCAGTGCTAGATGGTTTGGTGGAGGGGGTGAGTACGAGCAGTACTTC.